The 28 T cell receptor beta chains presented below share a single source sample, sequenced in a study of metastatic and nonmetastatic thyroid tumors. With MiXCR, TCRdb reprocessed the PCR reads. The repertoire includes around 18,000 clones, around 12% of them detected once, and 15% to 20% sits in the top ten. Nobody among the patients had been given any treatment before thyroid surgery. What was sequenced was tumor tissue. The source is a female donor with papillary thyroid cancer or a benign thyroid nodule (not recorded which). Some clones in this sample may be carry-over from other donors' samples.

This rearrangement joins TRBV6-1 to TRBJ2-1; TRBD2 agrees at 13 bases. From germline, CDR1 is MNHNS and CDR2 SASEGT. The V gene end was trimmed by 4 bases and the J gene end by 6 bases; junction bases not matched to a gene: 0. This CDR3 comprises 14 residues. The CDR3 sequence: CASSGTSGSNEQFF. The CDR3 DNA follows: TGTGCCAGCAGTGGGACTAGCGGGAGCAATGAGCAGTTCTTC.

This clone has a count of ten or more. The genes are TRBV6-5 and TRBJ2-7; D possibly matches TRBD1 or TRBD2 (5 bases each). Trimming left V 3 bases short and J 7 bases short, with 10 bases between. The germline V gene has CDR1 MNHEY and CDR2 SVGAGI. CDR3 length: 12 residues. The CDR3 DNA reads as TGTGCCAGCAGTTATCCTGAGGGGGAGCAGTACTTC. Its translation: CASSYPEGEQYF.

At least ten counts were recorded for this clone. The J gene is TRBJ1-6, the V gene TRBV6-1; D is possibly TRBD1 (5 bases). The germline CDR1 and CDR2 sequences are MNHNS and SASEGT. This CDR3 region has 15 residues. V lost 3 bases, J lost 7 bases, and 13 bases lay in between. In nucleotides, the CDR3 is TGTGCCAGCAGTGACCCCGGGGAGGGGAATTCACCCCTCCACTTT. The encoded protein is CASSDPGEGNSPLHF.

This clone rates as medium-sized. The CDR3 region is CASSHRQAANYGYTF. The DNA of the CDR3 is TGTGCCAGCAGCCACCGACAGGCAGCTAACTATGGCTACACCTTC. The chain has TRBV3-1 and TRBJ1-2; D is possibly TRBD1 (6 bases). CDR1 is LGHDT, CDR2 YNNKEL, per germline (reference sequence). The CDR3 contains 15 residues. The V gene lost 3 bases and the J gene lost 0 bases, with 11 bases spanning the gap.

Regarding this clone: Just one base apart from a much larger clone, this may be a read error. This chain joins TRBV5-1 and TRBJ2-4; the D call may be TRBD1 or TRBD2 (5 bases each). The CDR3 spans 17 residues. Trimming left V 0 bases short and J 3 bases short, with 16 bases between. Germline V gene lookup returns CDR1 SGHRS and CDR2 YFSETQ. CDR3 protein: CASSLVGLFGGKNIQYF. In DNA form, the CDR3 reads TGCGCCAGCAGCTTGGTAGGGTTATTTGGGGGCAAAAACATTCAGTACTTC.

The chain uses TRBV15 and TRBJ1-5; 10 nucleotides align to TRBD1. Trimming took 3 bases from V and 4 from J; bases not matched to a gene: 9. Germline V CDR1 and CDR2: LNHNV, YYDKDF (reference sequence). The CDR3 contains 17 residues. The chain's CDR3 is CATSSYRDRGMNQPQHF. The DNA for the CDR3 is TGTGCCACCAGCAGTTACCGGGACAGGGGAATGAATCAGCCCCAGCATTTT.

This clone was counted a few times. At one end the junction does not follow the germline gene, possibly because of a read error. The rearrangement uses TRBV24-1 and TRBJ1-1; D might be TRBD1 (5 bases). The CDR3 covers 13 residues. CDR1 and CDR2 from the germline V gene are KGHDR and SFDVKD. For the CDR3, the DNA is TGTGCCACAAGTGATTCAGCGGGGGTTAACGCTTTATTT. It is translated as CATSDSAGVNALF.

The sample holds many counts of this clone. The rearrangement links TRBV6-1 to TRBJ1-4; D may be TRBD1 (6 bases). The V and J ends lost 5 bases and 8 bases respectively, with 12 bases between them. This CDR3 is 13 amino acids long. Germline values: CDR1 MNHNS, CDR2 SASEGT. As DNA, the CDR3 is TGTGCCAGCAGTTGGACAGCGGACGAAAAACTGTTTTTT. Protein product: CASSWTADEKLFF.

The chain couples TRBV11-3 to TRBJ1-1; tentatively, D is TRBD1 (6 bases). The germline CDR1 and CDR2 sequences are SGHNT and YENEEA. Trimming took 5 bases from V and 7 from J, leaving 11 bases between them. CDR3 length: 12 amino acids. CDR3 sequence reads: CASSRSGVEAFF. Written as DNA, the CDR3 is TGTGCCAGCAGCCGGTCAGGGGTTGAAGCTTTCTTT.

This clone was detected many times. V and J are TRBV7-9 and TRBJ1-1; no clear D gene. CDR1 is SEHNR, CDR2 FQNEAQ, per germline (reference sequence). This CDR3 is built from 12 residues. V shed 2 bases and J shed 11 bases, with 12 bases lying between them. CDR3 coding DNA: TGTGCCAGCAGCTTACTGGATAGGTTGGCTTTCTTT. As protein: CASSLLDRLAFF.

This clone is a singleton in its sample. The genes are TRBV4-2 and TRBJ2-6, with 7 bases that match TRBD2. This CDR3 is 16 amino acids long. Unmatched junction bases numbered 3, after V lost 4 bases and J lost 0 bases. CDR1 is LGHNA and CDR2 is YNFKEQ in the germline V gene. CDR3 amino acids: CASSPTSSSGANVLTF. CDR3 DNA: TGTGCCAGCAGCCCGACTAGCAGCTCTGGGGCCAACGTCCTGACTTTC.

V usage is TRBV6-2 or TRBV6-3 and J usage is TRBJ2-7, with 7 bases aligning to TRBD1. CDR1 MNHEY and CDR2 SVGEGT come from the germline V gene. The CDR3 length is 14 residues. Losses at the gene ends were 2 bases for V and 2 bases for J; bases not matched to a gene: 3. In DNA form, the CDR3 reads TGTGCCAGCAGTTACAGGGGGCGAACCTACGAGCAGTACTTC. This translates into CASSYRGRTYEQYF.

At least ten counts were recorded for this clone. The chain links TRBV5-1 to TRBJ2-2, with 9 bases aligning to TRBD1. Per germline, CDR1 SGHRS and CDR2 YFSETQ. V trimming: 7 bases; J trimming: 4 bases; junction bases outside the gene matches: 5. There are 14 residues in the CDR3. CDR3 nucleotides: TGCGCCAGCGACCCGGGACAGGGCACCGGGGAGCTGTTTTTT. Its protein product is CASDPGQGTGELFF.

The chain's CDR3 is CASRGQGAVNTIYF. The DNA for the CDR3 is TGTGCCAGCAGGGGACAGGGGGCGGTAAACACCATATATTTT. The chain links TRBV11-2 to TRBJ1-3, with 12 bases that match TRBD1. The CDR3 runs 14 residues. Germline V gives CDR1 SGHAT, CDR2 FQNNGV. The V segment lost 6 bases and the J segment 6 bases; nucleotides outside the gene matches: 3.

This clone was counted many times. The chain carries TRBV3-1 and TRBJ1-2; 7 bases match TRBD1. Germline loops: CDR1 LGHDT, CDR2 YNNKEL (reference sequence). The trim removed 2 bases at V and 5 bases at J, leaving 2 bases unmatched. There are 13 residues in the CDR3. CDR3: CASSQRDSYGYTF. CDR3 in DNA: TGTGCCAGCAGCCAAAGGGACAGTTATGGCTACACCTTC.

In its sample, this clone was seen many times. The V and J genes are TRBV20-1 and TRBJ2-1; 10 bases are shared with TRBD2. The CDR3 covers 14 residues. The germline V gene encodes CDR1 DFQATT and CDR2 SNEGSKA (reference sequence). The ends lost 6 bases at V and 9 bases at J; junction bases unmatched: 11. CDR3 sequence (DNA): TGCAGTGCCCCCTCCCCCAGCGGGGGGGCTGAGCAGTTCTTC. Amino acid sequence: CSAPSPSGGAEQFF.

This CDR3 reads CASSRLAGSSTDTQYF. Here the CDR3 DNA reads TGTGCCAGCAGTCGACTAGCGGGTTCTAGCACAGATACGCAGTATTTT. The rearrangement uses TRBV11-1 and TRBJ2-3; TRBD2 aligns across 10 bases. Germline V gene data show CDR1 as SGHAT and CDR2 as FQDESV (reference sequence). The CDR3 loop spans 16 amino acids. Trimming at V came to 6 bases and at J to 0 bases, leaving 6 bases not matched to a gene.

The table lists this clone with many counts. The V call is TRBV20-1, the J call TRBJ1-2; possibly TRBD1 for D (6 bases). Trimming left V 0 bases short and J 8 bases short, with 13 bases between. From germline, CDR1 is DFQATT and CDR2 SNEGSKA (reference sequence). The CDR3 extends over 13 amino acids. The CDR3 DNA reads as TGCAGTGCTAGAGATTCGGGGGCCGGGGGCTACACCTTC. This codes for CSARDSGAGGYTF.

This clone has just one count. The V gene is TRBV11-2, the J gene TRBJ1-3; D is perhaps TRBD1 (5 bases). The CDR3 runs to 19 residues. Germline V lookup: CDR1 SGHAT, CDR2 FQNNGV. V gave up 5 bases and J gave up 6 bases, with 29 bases separating them. The CDR3 DNA follows: TGTGCCAGCAGCCGATCAGGACGGAGTACAGGTCTTTACGTAAACACCATATATTTT. It specifies CASSRSGRSTGLYVNTIYF.

This clone was found many times. This chain joins TRBV20-1 and TRBJ1-5, with TRBD1 matching 9 bases. The CDR3 has 15 amino acids. Germline CDR1 is DFQATT and CDR2 is SNEGSKA (reference sequence). The V and J ends lost 6 bases and 4 bases, in that order; junction bases with no gene match: 10. CDR3 DNA: TGCAGTGCCCCCCCGAAGGACAGGGGTAATCAGCCCCAGCATTTT. Its protein is CSAPPKDRGNQPQHF.

This clone showed up many times. The rearrangement uses TRBV18 and TRBJ2-7, with D possibly TRBD2 on 5 matching bases. Germline-derived CDR1 and CDR2 are KGHSH and LQKENI. The length of the CDR3 is 13 residues. V dropped 2 bases and J dropped 7 bases, with 12 bases sitting between them. CDR3 region: CASSPGGLGEQYF. The CDR3 coding sequence is TGTGCCAGCTCACCAGGCGGGCTAGGGGAGCAGTACTTC. The whole variable domain, filled in from reference TRBV18 and TRBJ2-7, reads NAGVMQNPRHLVRRRGQEARLRCSPMKGHSHVYWYRQLPEEGLKFMVYLQKENIIDESGMPKERFSAEFPKEGPSILRIQQVVRGDSAAYFCASSPGGLGEQYFGPGTRLTVT.

This clone was recorded at least ten times. This sample includes further DNA sequences coding for the same CDR3. J is TRBJ2-2 and V is TRBV9; D remains ambiguous. The CDR3 is 14 residues long. V shed 0 bases and J shed 0 bases, with 3 bases lying between them. Per the germline V gene, CDR1 is SGDLS and CDR2 is YYNGEE. The CDR3 sequence: CASSVAPNTGELFF. DNA for the CDR3: TGTGCCAGCAGCGTAGCCCCGAACACCGGGGAGCTGTTTTTT.

At least ten counts were recorded for this clone. The chain employs TRBV11-2 and TRBJ2-5, with 8 positions matching TRBD1. The CDR3 consists of 13 residues. The trim removed 3 bases at V and 5 bases at J, leaving 2 bases unmatched. The germline V gene encodes CDR1 SGHAT and CDR2 FQNNGV. The CDR3 DNA reads as TGTGCCAGCAGCTTGGGACAGGTGGAGACCCAGTACTTC. Translated: CASSLGQVETQYF.

This clone has at least ten counts. The chain links TRBV7-3 to TRBJ2-3; D is uncertain. Germline CDR1 and CDR2: SGHTA and FQGTGA. CDR3 length: 14 residues. The V end was cut by 2 bases, the J end by 2 bases, with 8 bases between. CDR3 region: CASSLWATTDTQYF. The CDR3 DNA sequence: TGTGCCAGCAGCTTATGGGCCACCACAGATACGCAGTATTTT.

In its sample, this clone was seen many times. The chain recombines TRBV5-1 with TRBJ2-3; 9 nucleotides align to TRBD1. The germline gives CDR1 SGHRS, CDR2 YFSETQ. This CDR3 is built from 15 residues. The V gene end was trimmed by 3 bases and the J gene end by 4 bases; junction bases not matched to a gene: 6. The CDR3, as DNA: TGCGCCAGCAGCTCGGGACAGGGAAGCCCAGATACGCAGTATTTT. Its protein is CASSSGQGSPDTQYF.

This clone was seen at least ten times. The CDR3 region is CASSLYDTGELFF. The CDR3 DNA follows: TGCGCCAGCAGCCTTTACGACACCGGGGAGCTGTTTTTT. The chain has TRBV5-1 and TRBJ2-2, with D hard to call. Trimming pared 4 bases from V and 3 bases from J, leaving 7 bases between. The germline V gene has CDR1 SGHRS and CDR2 YFSETQ. The CDR3 contains 13 residues.

This clone has just a few counts. A much more abundant neighbour one base away suggests this may be a read error. The chain joins TRBV9 to TRBJ1-2; tentative D call: TRBD1 (6 bases). Germline V CDR1 and CDR2: SGDLS, YYNGEE. V was clipped by 3 bases and J by 14 bases, with 14 bases between them. This CDR3 comprises 11 residues. CDR3 nucleotide sequence: TGTGCCAGCAGCGGTTGGGCTGGGACAACCTTC. As protein: CASSGWAGTTF.

This clone was counted ten times or more. In DNA, the CDR3 is TGTGCCAGCAGCTACCTCCCCTCACGGGGGGGCATGAACGAGCAGTACTTC. Its translation is CASSYLPSRGGMNEQYF. The chain links TRBV7-2 to TRBJ2-7; 8 nucleotides agree with TRBD2. Trimming took 4 bases from V and 5 from J; bases not matched to a gene: 16. Germline CDR1 and CDR2: SGHTA and FQGNSA. This CDR3 comprises 17 residues.